These 5 T cell receptor beta chains originate from one sample sequenced in a study of glioma-infiltrating T cells after dendritic cell vaccination. Time point meaning: after dendritic cell vaccination, including at tumor progression/relapse. The protocol was immunoSEQ multiplex PCR, while the TCRdb copy is restricted to in-frame clones and leaves out a portion. Of some 99,000 clones listed, over 80% are singletons. This specimen consisted of blood, obtained after dendritic cell vaccination. Every receptor here comes from a human donor with glioblastoma.

This chain connects TRBV6-6 to TRBJ1-1; TRBD1 is a possible D gene (5 bases). V dropped 2 bases and J dropped 0 bases, with 10 bases sitting between them. Germline CDR1 MNHNY, CDR2 SVGAGI (reference sequence). The length of the CDR3 is 15 residues. The CDR3 DNA reads as TGTGCCAGCAGTTACAGGGGTCGTATGAACACTGAAGCTTTCTTT. Its translation: CASSYRGRMNTEAFF.

This clone was counted between two and nine times. The chain uses TRBV11-2 and TRBJ1-1, with D uncertain. Germline V gene sequence: CDR1 SGHAT, CDR2 FQNNGV. Between the trimmed V and J ends, which lost 2 bases and 2 bases, there was a span of 6 bases. CDR3 size: 13 residues. The CDR3 DNA reads as TGTGCCAGCAGCTTATTTACTAACACTGAAGCTTTCTTT. Translated, it gives CASSLFTNTEAFF.

The chain carries TRBV5-1 and TRBJ2-3; 10 bases map to TRBD2. The CDR3 runs 15 residues. Germline V gene lookup returns CDR1 SGHRS and CDR2 YFSETQ. V was clipped by 9 bases and J by 3 bases; unmatched bases: 10. The CDR3 DNA follows: TGCGCCACCTCGTCTAGCGGGGGCCGTACAGATACGCAGTATTTT. Amino acid sequence: CATSSSGGRTDTQYF.

This chain uses TRBV5-1 with TRBJ2-7; 10 nucleotides line up with TRBD2. The CDR3 is 15 residues long. Per the germline V gene, CDR1 is SGHRS and CDR2 is YFSETQ. Germline trimming cut 0 bases from V and 0 bases from J; bases unmatched to any gene: 0. This CDR3 reads CASSLGTSGSYEQYF. The CDR3 coding sequence is TGCGCCAGCAGCTTGGGGACTAGCGGCTCCTACGAGCAGTACTTC. Using reference TRBV5-1 and TRBJ2-7 for the parts outside the CDR3, the full variable domain is KAGVTQTPRYLIKTRGQQVTLSCSPISGHRSVSWYQQTPGQGLQFLFEYFSETQRNKGNFPGRFSGRQFSNSRSEMNVSTLELGDSALYLCASSLGTSGSYEQYFGPGTRLTVT.

V usage is TRBV5-1 and J usage is TRBJ1-5, with 7 bases matching TRBD1. The CDR3 consists of 14 residues. Germline V gene data show CDR1 as SGHRS and CDR2 as YFSETQ. The V segment lost 4 bases and the J segment 6 bases; nucleotides outside the gene matches: 7. CDR3 sequence (DNA): TGCGCCAGCAGCGACCGAGGGGGCGGTCAGCCCCAGCATTTT. As protein: CASSDRGGGQPQHF. Full variable domain (outside the CDR3, taken from reference TRBV5-1 and TRBJ1-5): KAGVTQTPRYLIKTRGQQVTLSCSPISGHRSVSWYQQTPGQGLQFLFEYFSETQRNKGNFPGRFSGRQFSNSRSEMNVSTLELGDSALYLCASSDRGGGQPQHFGDGTRLSIL.